These T cell receptor beta chains were read from a single sample in a study of radiotherapy plus CTLA-4 blockade in lung cancer. TCRdb keeps only in-frame clones here, not all; method: immunoSEQ multiplex PCR. The profile shows around 95,000 clones, 83% of them singletons. The sequencing here drew on peripheral blood, taken from a patient treated with radiotherapy plus ipilimumab. These receptors originate from a human donor with non-small cell lung cancer who had stable disease on radiotherapy plus ipilimumab. CDR3s include the opening cysteine and the closing phenylalanine or tryptophan. A D gene is named only where the DNA matches it firmly. A clone size is listed for some rows: how often the clone was seen (once, few, many), or a class if it is expanded.

TRBV7-9,TRBJ2-1,.,TRBD2,TGTGCCAGCAGCTCCAGTGGGGCTAGCGGGGGCCCCAATGAGCAGTTCTTC,CASSSSGASGGPNEQFF
TRBV5-1,TRBJ2-1,.,TRBD2,TGCGCCAGCAGCTTGGCCCTGTTAGCGGGAGGGGTAGATGAGCAGTTCTTC,CASSLALLAGGVDEQFF
TRBV28,TRBJ2-7,.,.,TGTGCCAGCAGCCCGGACAGTACCGGGACTCACACCTACGAGCAGTACTTC,CASSPDSTGTHTYEQYF
TRBV27,TRBJ1-5,once,TRBD1,TGTGCCAGCAGCCCGGCACAGGGGGAAGGCAATCAGCCCCAGCATTTT,CASSPAQGEGNQPQHF
TRBV5-4,TRBJ2-1,.,TRBD2,TGTGCCAGCAGCTTGGCAGCGGGAGGTTTCAATGAGCAGTTCTTC,CASSLAAGGFNEQFF
TRBV27,TRBJ2-3,once,TRBD1,TGTGCCAGCAGACCACTCGGTACAGGGGGCTTGGCTACGCAGTATTTT,CASRPLGTGGLATQYF
TRBV10-1,TRBJ1-2,.,.,TGCGCCAGCAGTGACGGGGGGTTTAACTATGGCTACACCTTC,CASSDGGFNYGYTF
TRBV23-1,TRBJ1-4,.,.,TGCGCCAGCAGTCACCAGACGGCTAGCTATAATGAAAAACTGTTTTTT,CASSHQTASYNEKLFF
TRBV19,TRBJ2-7,.,TRBD2,TGTGCCAGTAGTATCGGACTAGCGGGAGGGAGGGAGCAGTACTTC,CASSIGLAGGREQYF
TRBV7-3,TRBJ2-2,.,.,TGTGCCAGCAGTCCCTCGGGGGTTTTTCGGGCACCCGGGGAGCTGTTTTTT,CASSPSGVFRAPGELFF
TRBV28,TRBJ2-7,.,TRBD1,TGTGCCAGCTCTGGCAGGGGGCCCTACGAGCAGTACTTC,CASSGRGPYEQYF
TRBV27,TRBJ2-1,.,TRBD2,TGTGCCAGCGAGAAGGCGGGAGACTACAATGAGCAGTTCTTC,CASEKAGDYNEQFF
TRBV9,TRBJ1-2,.,TRBD1,TGTGCCAGCAGCTCCTGGACAGGGGTAAATGGCTACACCTTC,CASSSWTGVNGYTF
TRBV5-1,TRBJ2-3,.,TRBD2,TGCGCCAGCAGCTGGGGACTAGCGCGAACAGATACGCAGTATTTT,CASSWGLARTDTQYF
TRBV7-8,TRBJ2-3,.,.,TGTGCCAGCACCTTGAGGTTGATAGGAACAGATACGCAGTATTTT,CASTLRLIGTDTQYF
TRBV28,TRBJ1-3,.,.,TGTGCCAGCAGTCCTGTTGGGGGGGGCACTGGAAACACCATATATTTT,CASSPVGGGTGNTIYF
TRBV5-4,TRBJ2-7,.,.,TGTGCCAGCAGCTTGACAGGGATCTACGAGCAGTACTTC,CASSLTGIYEQYF
TRBV11-2,TRBJ2-3,.,TRBD2,TGTGCCAGCAGCCCCCAATGGACGGGGGGGGCGGATACGCAGTATTTT,CASSPQWTGGADTQYF
TRBV28,TRBJ1-2,.,.,TGTGCCAGCAGAGTTCTGGGAATGGGATATGGCTACACCTTC,CASRVLGMGYGYTF
TRBV19,TRBJ2-4,.,TRBD1,TGTGCCAGTAGTGAGACAGGGGGCAAAAACATTCAGTACTTC,CASSETGGKNIQYF
TRBV7-3,TRBJ2-7,once,TRBD2,TGTGCCAGCAGCGAAGCGGGGGGCTACGAGCAGTACTTC,CASSEAGGYEQYF
TRBV27,TRBJ2-2,.,TRBD2,TGTGCCAGCAGTTTACTCTCCTCGACTAGCGGGAGGGCCGGGACCGGGGAGCTGTTTTTT,CASSLLSSTSGRAGTGELFF
TRBV5-6,TRBJ1-6,.,.,TGTGCCAGCAGCCCCCGGAACTGGGATTCACCCCTCCACTTT,CASSPRNWDSPLHF
TRBV5-6,TRBJ1-2,.,TRBD1,TGTGCCAGCAGCCGGGGACAGCCCAACTATGGCTACACCTTC,CASSRGQPNYGYTF
TRBV7-9,TRBJ1-5,few,TRBD1,TGTGCCAGCAGCGTACAGGGGGCACGACAGCCCCAGCATTTT,CASSVQGARQPQHF
TRBV6-5,TRBJ1-6,.,.,TGTGCCAGCAGTAGAATGGGACGGAGCAATTCACCCCTCCACTTT,CASSRMGRSNSPLHF
TRBV23-1,TRBJ2-7,.,.,TGCGCCACCGCTCCCGGGACGACAGTACGGGAGCAGTACTTC,CATAPGTTVREQYF
TRBV5-1,TRBJ2-7,.,TRBD1,TGCGCCAGCAGCTTGGACAGGGGGTCCTACGAGCAGTACTTC,CASSLDRGSYEQYF
TRBV10-1,TRBJ2-7,medium-sized,.,TGCGCCAGCAGTCCGGGGGACGGGAGCTCCTACGAGCAGTACTTC,CASSPGDGSSYEQYF
TRBV5-1,TRBJ1-1,once,.,TGCGCCAGCAGCTTGGAGGGGGGGCGCGGGAACACTGAAGCTTTCTTT,CASSLEGGRGNTEAFF
TRBV7-9,TRBJ1-1,.,TRBD1,TGTGCCAGCAGCTCGGACAGGGATGGGCAGGGGGCTTTCTTT,CASSSDRDGQGAFF
TRBV11-2,TRBJ2-5,.,.,TGTGCCAGCAGCTTAGTCGCAGGGCCCCTACAAGAGACCCAGTACTTC,CASSLVAGPLQETQYF
TRBV7-8,TRBJ2-6,.,TRBD1,TGTGCCACCCTAGGGGACAGCTCTGGGGCCAACGTCCTGACTTTC,CATLGDSSGANVLTF
TRBV6-5,TRBJ1-1,few,.,TGTGCCAGCAGTTATTGGGTTGACACTGAAGCTTTCTTT,CASSYWVDTEAFF
TRBV5-6,TRBJ2-3,.,.,TGTGCCGGTGGAAGAGCTAACACAGATACGCAGTATTTT,CAGGRANTDTQYF
TRBV4-1,TRBJ2-3,.,.,TGCGCCAGCAGCCAACCCATTAGCACAGATACGCAGTATTTT,CASSQPISTDTQYF
TRBV27,TRBJ1-1,once,.,TGTGCCAGCAAAAGGGGGACTGAAGCTTTCTTT,CASKRGTEAFF
TRBV9,TRBJ2-1,once,TRBD2,TGTGCCAGCAGCGTAGGTTTGGCGGGAGGGCCTGTTTCCTACAATGAGCAGTTCTTC,CASSVGLAGGPVSYNEQFF
TRBV27,TRBJ2-3,.,TRBD1,TGTGCCAGCAGTTTATCATATTGGGGACAGGGTGAAGATACGCAGTATTTT,CASSLSYWGQGEDTQYF
TRBV5-1,TRBJ2-6,.,.,TGCGCCAGCAGCTTGACAGTTTCTGGGGCCAACGTCCTGACTTTC,CASSLTVSGANVLTF
TRBV5-4,TRBJ2-1,.,TRBD2,TGTGCCAGCAACCGAGGACTAGCGGCTTCAAATGAGCAGTTCTTC,CASNRGLAASNEQFF
TRBV7-9,TRBJ1-2,.,.,TGTGCCAGCAGCTTAGTCGGGGTTAACTATGGCTACACCTTC,CASSLVGVNYGYTF
TRBV9,TRBJ1-5,.,.,TGTGCCAGCAGCGTAGGAGTTAATCAGCCCCAGCATTTT,CASSVGVNQPQHF
TRBV6-4,TRBJ1-5,.,.,TGTGCCAGCAGTGAGGTGGCAGGGGAAAATCAGCCCCAGCATTTT,CASSEVAGENQPQHF
TRBV6-1,TRBJ2-5,.,.,TGTGCCAGCAGTGAAAGCCTAGCGCGTGGGGAGACCCAGTACTTC,CASSESLARGETQYF
TRBV14,TRBJ2-7,few,TRBD1,TGTGCCAGCAGCCACAGGGGGCAAGGGCTCGAGCAGTACTTC,CASSHRGQGLEQYF
TRBV10-2,TRBJ2-5,.,TRBD1,TGCGCCGCGGGGGACAGGGGGCGCGTCGAGACCCAGTACTTC,CAAGDRGRVETQYF
TRBV11-2,TRBJ2-5,.,TRBD1,TGTGCCAGCAGCTTAAGCCCGGGACAGGGACAAACCCAGTACTTC,CASSLSPGQGQTQYF
TRBV9,TRBJ2-7,.,.,TGTGCCAGCAGCGTAGACGGGAGCTCCTACGAGCAGTACTTC,CASSVDGSSYEQYF
TRBV5-1,TRBJ2-3,.,.,TGCGCCAGCAGCTTGGATGGCGGGAACACAGATACGCAGTATTTT,CASSLDGGNTDTQYF
TRBV28,TRBJ1-1,.,TRBD1,TGTGCCAGCAGTCGCCCCTCACAGGGGGAAGATGAAGCTTTCTTT,CASSRPSQGEDEAFF
TRBV18,TRBJ2-5,.,TRBD2,TGTGCCAGCTCACCACGAGCGGGAGGGCCCTCAGAGACCCAGTACTTC,CASSPRAGGPSETQYF
TRBV1,TRBJ1-2,.,.,TGCACCAGCAGAATTGGATGTTTGTGCGAAAGAACCTATGGCTACACCTTC,CTSRIGCLCERTYGYTF
TRBV7-3,TRBJ2-5,.,.,TGTGCCAGCAGGAAGACAGCCTTAGAAGAGACCCAGTACTTC,CASRKTALEETQYF
TRBV7-9,TRBJ2-7,.,.,TGTGCCAGCAGCCCCATCGGGGTCTACGAGCAGTACTTC,CASSPIGVYEQYF
TRBV7-9,TRBJ2-2,.,TRBD1,TGTGCCAGCAGCTCTACAGGGGGGCGGACCGGGGAGCTGTTTTTT,CASSSTGGRTGELFF
TRBV6-5,TRBJ1-6,.,.,TGTGCCAGCAGTTACGGATCAGGGTCCGATAATTCACCCCTCCACTTT,CASSYGSGSDNSPLHF
TRBV6-6,TRBJ1-5,.,.,TGTGCCAGCAGTTTCGGGATAAGCAATCAGCCCCAGCATTTT,CASSFGISNQPQHF
TRBV5-1,TRBJ2-7,.,.,TGCGCCAGCAGCTTGACAGACTACGAGCAGTACTTC,CASSLTDYEQYF